A selection of T cell receptor beta chains follows, all from one sample in a study of blood T cells in healthy people across ages. TCRdb ran MiXCR on the 5' RACE reads and lists one entry per CDR3 protein. The table lists approximately 810,000 distinct CDR3 sequences, around 30% of them singletons. The sample comprised blood. All receptors come from a woman of 80 years or more in good health. Both conserved end residues are trimmed from each CDR3. The order of the fields is V gene, CDR3 protein.

TRBV4-1 ASSLEGNNQPQH
TRBV5-1 ASSLEGARLMNTEAF
TRBV7-9 ASISGGALFSTTEAF
TRBV7-2 ASSLSAGFYEQY
TRBV7-6 ASSSGQAGLVTQY
TRBV7-7 ASSQKPTGTDTQY
TRBV20-1 SAGGQGLNTEAF
TRBV7-9 ASSLVAGTKIGNEQF
TRBV7-2 ASSLLGRIPGSTDTQY
TRBV7-2 ASSSGGLSYNSPLH
TRBV28 ASSLVSGSSVRQY
TRBV6-2/TRBV6-3 ASSHFGSNTDTQY
TRBV14 ASSQGTGTGQF
TRBV30 AWSTTGTGVKYEQY
TRBV20-1 SARTGTLAYEQY
TRBV7-9 ASKTGGGSQGEQY
TRBV6-5 ASSLTGANSPLH
TRBV5-1 ASSHRDRADYGYT
TRBV5-6 ASSFGPQTYNEQF
TRBV20-1 SVSRQYGYT
TRBV12-3/TRBV12-4 ASRSGTGTYYGYT
TRBV5-1 ASSFDGGLGTGELF
TRBV20-1 SARDILRARDSPLH
TRBV7-9 ASSRGGIEQGTQY
TRBV2 ASRALAGGPDTQY
TRBV15 ATSSSASRNSGLNEQY
TRBV12-3/TRBV12-4 ASSFLDGGGNQPQH
TRBV2 ASRQQMNTEAF
TRBV4-3 ASSDGTAYGYT
TRBV6-2/TRBV6-3 ASIPPLLGGPTEAF
TRBV7-9 ASSVRDSSFSYNEQF
TRBV20-1 SARDTGSYGYT
TRBV18 ASSPGDSTYEQY
TRBV6-6 ASSRAGRWTEAF
TRBV15 ATSREGGYT